The clone carrying this T cell receptor beta chain was detected once. What it recognizes is unknown. Blood libraries mostly used about 500 ng genomic DNA, six replicates each. Profiled with immunoSEQ multiplex PCR; TCRdb holds only in-frame clones, not every one. The table includes around 16,000 clones, about 66% detected once. The data stem from a study of neoadjuvant anti-PD-1 for oral cavity cancer. The CDR3 is made up of 13 amino acids. The ends were cut back, 11 bases at V and 8 bases at J, with 19 bases in the middle. Germline V gene data show CDR1 as SNHLY and CDR2 as FYNNEI. The study's findings and limits: After neoadjuvant nivolumab, PBMC T cell clonality was significantly higher in non-responders than responders. Pretreatment Treg/Th17 ratio correlated inversely with post-treatment tumor clonality.

The material was PBMCs, obtained before nivolumab (anti-PD-1) treatment. This clonotype originated in a person between 40 and 85 years old with oral cavity squamous cell carcinoma. The V gene is TRBV2, the J gene TRBJ2-1; TRBD2 is a possible D gene (6 bases). Written as DNA, the CDR3 is TGTGCCGGATCAAGCCGACTAGGCGATGAGCAGTTCTTC. Its translation: CAGSSRLGDEQFF.